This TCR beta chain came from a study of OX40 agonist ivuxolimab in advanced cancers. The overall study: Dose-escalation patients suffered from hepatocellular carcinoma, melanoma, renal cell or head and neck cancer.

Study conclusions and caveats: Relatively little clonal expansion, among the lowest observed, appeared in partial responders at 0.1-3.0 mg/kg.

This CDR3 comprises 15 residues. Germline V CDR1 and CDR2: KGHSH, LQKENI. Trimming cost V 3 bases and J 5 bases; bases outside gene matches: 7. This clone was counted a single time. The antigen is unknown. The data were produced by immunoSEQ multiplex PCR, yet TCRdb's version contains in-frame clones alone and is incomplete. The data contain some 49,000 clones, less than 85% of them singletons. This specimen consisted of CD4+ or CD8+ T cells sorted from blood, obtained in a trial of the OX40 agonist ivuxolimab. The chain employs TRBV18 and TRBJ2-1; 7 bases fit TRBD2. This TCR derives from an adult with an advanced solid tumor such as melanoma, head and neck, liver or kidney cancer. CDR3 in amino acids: CASSPGLKPDNEQFF. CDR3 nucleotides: TGTGCCAGCTCACCGGGACTAAAACCCGACAATGAGCAGTTCTTC.